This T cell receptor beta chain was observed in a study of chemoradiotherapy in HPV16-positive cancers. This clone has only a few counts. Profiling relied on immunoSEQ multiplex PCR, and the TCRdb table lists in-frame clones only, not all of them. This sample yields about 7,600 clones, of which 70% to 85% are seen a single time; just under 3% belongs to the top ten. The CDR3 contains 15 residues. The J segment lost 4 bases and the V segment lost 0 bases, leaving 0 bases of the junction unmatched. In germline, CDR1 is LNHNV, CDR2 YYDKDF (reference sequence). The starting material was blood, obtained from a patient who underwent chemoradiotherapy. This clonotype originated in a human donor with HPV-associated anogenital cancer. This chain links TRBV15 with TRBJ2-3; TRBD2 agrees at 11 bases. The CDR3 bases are TGTGCCACCAGCAGAGATAGCGGGGGGGCAGATACGCAGTATTTT. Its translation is CATSRDSGGADTQYF.